A single T cell receptor (beta chain) is shown here with its context. Antigen: not known. The entry originates in a study of shared clonotypes between healthy human individuals. At the level of the study: The study enrolled a couple of women and three men aged 18 to 49.

Deletions cut 6 bases from V and 0 bases from J, with 18 bases between. The germline gives CDR1 SNHLY, CDR2 FYNNEI. CDR3 size: 16 residues. Study-wide results and caveats: Sorted-subset sequencing was shown by rarefaction to be incomplete despite large depth. Read depth was anticipated to influence clonotype sharing among donors. Owing to a small donor count, the genetic and exposure-history diversity represented was limited.

The table came from immunoSEQ multiplex PCR; TCRdb's copy has only in-frame clones and leaves some out. The top ten clones hold over 1.3% of a sample with about 960,000 clones, approximately 80% of them seen once. The chain is built from TRBV2 and TRBJ2-7, with D possibly called TRBD1 or TRBD2 (6 bases each). The TCR originated in a man younger than 35 in good health. The material sequenced was memory CD4+ T cells sorted from blood. Subset defined: CD45RA-negative fraction. CDR3 sequence: CASSAVLAGHSYEQYF. Written as DNA, the CDR3 is TGTGCCAGCAGCGCCGTTTTGGCGGGACACTCCTACGAGCAGTACTTC. Together with reference TRBV2 and TRBJ2-7, the CDR3 gives the full variable domain: EPEVTQTPSHQVTQMGQEVILRCVPISNHLYFYWYRQILGQKVEFLVSFYNNEISEKSEIFDDQFSVERPDGSNFTLKIRSTKLEDSAMYFCASSAVLAGHSYEQYFGPGTRLTVT.